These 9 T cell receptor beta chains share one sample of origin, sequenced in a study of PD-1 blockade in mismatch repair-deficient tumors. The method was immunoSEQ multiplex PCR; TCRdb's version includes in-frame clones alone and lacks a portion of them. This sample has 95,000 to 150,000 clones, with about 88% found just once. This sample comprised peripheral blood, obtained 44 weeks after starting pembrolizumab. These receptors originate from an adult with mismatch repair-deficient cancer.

The CDR3: CASSQEGSRSSYNEQFF. CDR3 in DNA: TGTGCCAGCAGCCAAGAAGGCTCGCGGAGCTCCTACAATGAGCAGTTCTTC. The chain links TRBV4-2 to TRBJ2-1; D is ambiguous. Deletions cut 0 bases from V and 0 bases from J, with 12 bases between. The CDR3 length is 17 residues. CDR1 and CDR2 (germline): LGHNA, YNFKEQ.

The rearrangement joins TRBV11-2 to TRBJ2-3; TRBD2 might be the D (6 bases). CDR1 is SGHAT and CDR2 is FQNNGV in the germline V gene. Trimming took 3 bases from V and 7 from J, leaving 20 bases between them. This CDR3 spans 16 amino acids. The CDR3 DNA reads TGTGCCAGCAGCTTGGGCCGGGGGAGAGAGTACTATACGCAGTATTTT. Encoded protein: CASSLGRGREYYTQYF.

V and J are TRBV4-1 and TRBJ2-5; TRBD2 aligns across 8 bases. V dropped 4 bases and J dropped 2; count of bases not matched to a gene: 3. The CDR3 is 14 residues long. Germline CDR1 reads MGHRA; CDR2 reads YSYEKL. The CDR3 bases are TGCGCCAGCAGCCGGCGGGAGGCACAAGAGACCCAGTACTTC. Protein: CASSRREAQETQYF.

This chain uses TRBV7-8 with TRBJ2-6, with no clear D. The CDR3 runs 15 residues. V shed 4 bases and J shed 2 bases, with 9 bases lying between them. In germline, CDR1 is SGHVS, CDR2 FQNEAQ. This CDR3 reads CASSSWLAGANVLTF. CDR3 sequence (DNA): TGTGCCAGCAGCTCCTGGTTAGCTGGGGCCAACGTCCTGACTTTC.

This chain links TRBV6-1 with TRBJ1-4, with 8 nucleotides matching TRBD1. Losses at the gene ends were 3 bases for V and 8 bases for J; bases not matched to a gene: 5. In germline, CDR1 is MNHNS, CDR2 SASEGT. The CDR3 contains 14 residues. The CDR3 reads CASSDRGRREKLFF. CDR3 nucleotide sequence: TGTGCCAGCAGTGACAGGGGGCGACGGGAAAAACTGTTTTTT.

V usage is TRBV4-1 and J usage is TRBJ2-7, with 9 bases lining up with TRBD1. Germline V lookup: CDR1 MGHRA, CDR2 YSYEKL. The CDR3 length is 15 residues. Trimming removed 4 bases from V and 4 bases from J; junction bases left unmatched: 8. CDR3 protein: CASSLPGGQGYEQYF. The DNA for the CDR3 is TGCGCCAGCAGCCTACCAGGGGGACAGGGATACGAGCAGTACTTC.

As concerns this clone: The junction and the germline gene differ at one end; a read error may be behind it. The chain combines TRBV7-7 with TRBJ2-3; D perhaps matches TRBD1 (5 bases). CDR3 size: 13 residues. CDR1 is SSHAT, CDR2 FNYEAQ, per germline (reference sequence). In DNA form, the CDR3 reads TGTGCTAGCAGCTTAGGGGCAGCAGATACGCAGTATTTT. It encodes CASSLGAADTQYF. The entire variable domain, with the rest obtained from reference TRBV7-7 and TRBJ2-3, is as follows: GAGVSQSPRYKVTKRGQDVTLRCDPISSHATLYWYQQALGQGPEFLTYFNYEAQPDKSGLPSDRFSAERPEGSISTLTIQRTEQRDSAMYRCASSLGAADTQYFGPGTRLTVL.

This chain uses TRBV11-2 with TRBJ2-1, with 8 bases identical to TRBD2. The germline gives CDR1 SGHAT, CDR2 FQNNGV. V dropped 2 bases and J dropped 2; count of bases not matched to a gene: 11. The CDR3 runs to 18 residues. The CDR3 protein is CASSLYPPGSGTYNEQFF. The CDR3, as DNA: TGTGCCAGCAGCTTATATCCCCCGGGTAGCGGGACCTACAATGAGCAGTTCTTC.

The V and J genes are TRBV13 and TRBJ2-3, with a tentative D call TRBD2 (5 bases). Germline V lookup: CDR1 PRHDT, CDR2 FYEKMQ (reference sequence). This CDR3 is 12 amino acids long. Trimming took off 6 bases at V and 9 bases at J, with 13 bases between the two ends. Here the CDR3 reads CASSFQSGTQYF. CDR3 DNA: TGTGCCAGCAGTTTCCAGTCGGGGACGCAGTATTTT. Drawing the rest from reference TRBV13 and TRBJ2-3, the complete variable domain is AAGVIQSPRHLIKEKRETATLKCYPIPRHDTVYWYQQGPGQDPQFLISFYEKMQSDKGSIPDRFSAQQFSDYHSELNMSSLELGDSALYFCASSFQSGTQYFGPGTRLTVL.